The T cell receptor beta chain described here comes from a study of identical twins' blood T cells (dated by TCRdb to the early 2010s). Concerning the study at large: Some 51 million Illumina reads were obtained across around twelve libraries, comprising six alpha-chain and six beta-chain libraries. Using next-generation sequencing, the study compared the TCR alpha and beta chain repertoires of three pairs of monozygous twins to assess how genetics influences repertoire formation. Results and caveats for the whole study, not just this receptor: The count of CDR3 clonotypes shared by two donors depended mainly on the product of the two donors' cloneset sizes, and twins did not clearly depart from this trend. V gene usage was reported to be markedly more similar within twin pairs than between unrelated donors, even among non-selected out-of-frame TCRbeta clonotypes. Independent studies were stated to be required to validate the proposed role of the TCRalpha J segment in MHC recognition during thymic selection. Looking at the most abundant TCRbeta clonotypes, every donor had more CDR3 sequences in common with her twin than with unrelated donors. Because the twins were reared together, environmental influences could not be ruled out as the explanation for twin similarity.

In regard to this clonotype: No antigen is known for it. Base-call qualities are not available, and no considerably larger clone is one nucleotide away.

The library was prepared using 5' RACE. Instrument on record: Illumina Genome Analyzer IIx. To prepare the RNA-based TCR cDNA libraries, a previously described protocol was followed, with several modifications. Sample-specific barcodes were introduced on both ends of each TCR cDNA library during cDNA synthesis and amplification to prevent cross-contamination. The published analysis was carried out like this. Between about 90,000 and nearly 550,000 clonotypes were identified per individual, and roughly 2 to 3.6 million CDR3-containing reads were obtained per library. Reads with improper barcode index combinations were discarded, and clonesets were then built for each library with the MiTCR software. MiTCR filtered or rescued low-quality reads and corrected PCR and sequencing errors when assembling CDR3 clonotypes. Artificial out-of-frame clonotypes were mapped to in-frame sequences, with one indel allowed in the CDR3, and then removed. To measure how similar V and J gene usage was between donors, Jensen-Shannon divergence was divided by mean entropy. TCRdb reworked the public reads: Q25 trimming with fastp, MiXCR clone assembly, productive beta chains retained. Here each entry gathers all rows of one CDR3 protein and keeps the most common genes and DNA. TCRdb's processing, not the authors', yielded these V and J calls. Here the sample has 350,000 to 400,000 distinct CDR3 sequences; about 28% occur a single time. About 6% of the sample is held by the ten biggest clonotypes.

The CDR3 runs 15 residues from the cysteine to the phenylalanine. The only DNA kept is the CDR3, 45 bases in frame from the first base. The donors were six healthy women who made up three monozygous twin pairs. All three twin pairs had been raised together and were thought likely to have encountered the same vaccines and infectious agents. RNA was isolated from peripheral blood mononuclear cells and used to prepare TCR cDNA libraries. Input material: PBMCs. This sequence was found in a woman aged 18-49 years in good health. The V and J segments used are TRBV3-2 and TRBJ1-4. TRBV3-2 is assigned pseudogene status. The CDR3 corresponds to CASSQVGSTNEKLFF. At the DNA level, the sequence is TGTGCCAGCAGCCAAGTGGGCTCAACTAATGAAAAACTGTTTTTT.